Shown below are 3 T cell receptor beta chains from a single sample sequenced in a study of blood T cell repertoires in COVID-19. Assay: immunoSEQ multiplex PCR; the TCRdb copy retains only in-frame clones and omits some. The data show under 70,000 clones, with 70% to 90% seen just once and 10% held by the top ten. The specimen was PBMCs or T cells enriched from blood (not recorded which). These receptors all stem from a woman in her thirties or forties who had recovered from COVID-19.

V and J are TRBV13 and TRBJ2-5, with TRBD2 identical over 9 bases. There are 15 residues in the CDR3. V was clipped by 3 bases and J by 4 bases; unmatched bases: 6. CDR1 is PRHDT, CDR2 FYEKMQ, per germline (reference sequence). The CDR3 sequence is CASSFAGTSRETQYF. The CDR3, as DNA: TGTGCCAGCAGCTTCGCCGGGACTAGCAGAGAGACCCAGTACTTC.

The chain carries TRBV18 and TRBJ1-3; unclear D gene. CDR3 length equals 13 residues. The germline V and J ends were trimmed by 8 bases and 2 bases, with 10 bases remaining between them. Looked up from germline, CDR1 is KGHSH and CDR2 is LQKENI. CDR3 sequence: CASSGPAGNTIYF. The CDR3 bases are TGTGCCAGCAGCGGGCCGGCTGGAAACACCATATATTTT.

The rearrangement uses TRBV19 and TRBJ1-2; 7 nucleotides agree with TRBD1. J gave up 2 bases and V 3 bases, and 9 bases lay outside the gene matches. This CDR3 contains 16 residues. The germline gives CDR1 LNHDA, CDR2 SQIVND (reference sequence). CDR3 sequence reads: CASSIVLTGRNYGYTF. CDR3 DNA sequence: TGTGCCAGTAGTATTGTGTTGACAGGGCGGAACTATGGCTACACCTTC. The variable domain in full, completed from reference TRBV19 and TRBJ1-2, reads DGGITQSPKYLFRKEGQNVTLSCEQNLNHDAMYWYRQDPGQGLRLIYYSQIVNDFQKGDIAEGYSVSREKKESFPLTVTSAQKNPTAFYLCASSIVLTGRNYGYTFGSGTRLTVV.